This TCR beta chain was captured by sequencing in a study of blood T cell repertoires in COVID-19. As for the study in general: PBMCs, B-cell-depleted T cells, or T cells were the source of the cDNA or gDNA that made up the material.

The CDR3 consists of 13 residues. The V end was cut by 5 bases, the J end by 4 bases, with 12 bases between. Germline values: CDR1 SQVTM, CDR2 ANQGSEA. Method: immunoSEQ multiplex PCR; TCRdb's copy keeps in-frame clones and lacks some. Here the sample spans roughly 380,000 clones, approximately 80% being singletons. This receptor was taken from a human donor with acute or convalescent COVID-19. The donor label of this sample is uncertain. Sequenced material: peripheral blood. V is TRBV29-1 and J is TRBJ2-4; the D gene is possibly TRBD2 (5 bases). The CDR3 sequence: CSVSGILKNIQYF. CDR3 DNA sequence: TGCAGCGTTTCCGGGATCCTAAAAAACATTCAGTACTTC.